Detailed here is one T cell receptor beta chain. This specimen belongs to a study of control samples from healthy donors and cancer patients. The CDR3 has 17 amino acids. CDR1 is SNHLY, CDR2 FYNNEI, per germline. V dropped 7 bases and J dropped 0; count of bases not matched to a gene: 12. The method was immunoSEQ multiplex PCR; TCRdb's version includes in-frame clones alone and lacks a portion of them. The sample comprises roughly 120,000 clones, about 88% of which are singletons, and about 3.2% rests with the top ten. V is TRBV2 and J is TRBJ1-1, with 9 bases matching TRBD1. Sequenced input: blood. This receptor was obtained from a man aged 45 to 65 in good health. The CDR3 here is CASKLWTGATMNTEAFF. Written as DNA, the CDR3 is TGTGCCAGCAAATTATGGACAGGGGCGACCATGAACACTGAAGCTTTCTTT.